This TCR beta chain comes out of a study of CD8+ T cells in alopecia areata. Extraction and reverse transcription of RNA yielded cDNA as the sequencing template. The protocol was immunoSEQ multiplex PCR, while the TCRdb copy is restricted to in-frame clones and leaves out a portion. In the table there are about 13,000 clones, 68% of which are singletons. Sample treatment: oral pan-JAK inhibitor, 5-10 mg twice daily. Collected material from alopecia areata patients comprised lesional scalp punch biopsies and peripheral blood. This CDR3 spans 14 amino acids. V shed 1 base and J shed 1 base, with 7 bases lying between them. The germline CDR1 and CDR2 sequences are MNHEY and SMNVEV (reference sequence). This clone was detected only once.

The material sequenced was skin, taken at week 4, from a patient treated with tofacitinib. The chain joins TRBV27 to TRBJ1-1, with no clear D. This sequence was found in a human donor with alopecia areata. CDR3 residues: CASSLFNRNTEAFF. Written as DNA, the CDR3 is TGTGCCAGCAGTTTATTTAACAGGAACACTGAAGCTTTCTTT.